The next 15 T cell receptor beta chains were all read from a single sample in a study of human T cells and chemical hapten exposure (dated by TCRdb to the early 2020s). Read against the paper, the sample's time point label means: pre-sensitization, week 0. The sample's treatment or condition label, decoded: therapeutic diphenylcyclopropenone sensitization with weekly scalp DPC. Receptor amplification or capture employed RACE. The sequencer listed for this sample is NextSeq 500. The public reads were reanalyzed by TCRdb: fastp trimming at Q25, MiXCR alignment, in-frame beta chains only. Each CDR3 protein gets just one entry, which takes the most common genes and DNA from the rows behind it. For this sample there are 120,000 or so distinct CDR3 sequences; roughly 13% appear just once. In total, the top ten clones hold about 3% of the sample. The sequencing here drew on whole blood, taken in connection with sensitization to the hapten diphenylcyclopropenone (DPC). These receptor sequences come from a woman aged 18-30 years with alopecia areata. Some clones in this sample may be carry-over from other donors' samples.

The chain has TRBV18 and TRBJ1-3; D not resolved. The V and J ends lost 0 bases and 0 bases respectively, with 15 bases between them. The length of the CDR3 is 18 residues. Germline CDR1 is KGHSH and CDR2 is LQKENI. The CDR3 sequence is CASSPPVLTLSSGNTIYF. CDR3 DNA: TGTGCCAGCTCACCACCGGTATTAACTCTCTCCTCTGGAAACACCATATATTTT.

The sample holds a few counts of this clonotype. The chain carries TRBV6-5 and TRBJ2-3; D gene uncertain. Germline V gene lookup returns CDR1 MNHEY and CDR2 SVGAGI. V lost 2 bases and J lost 3, with 6 bases in between. This CDR3 comprises 13 residues. CDR3 residues: CASSYTGTDTQYF. In DNA form, the CDR3 reads TGTGCCAGCAGTTACACTGGTACAGATACGCAGTATTTT.

The chain employs TRBV29-1 and TRBJ2-1, with 9 bases fitting TRBD1. Germline V lookup: CDR1 SQVTM, CDR2 ANQGSEA. The length of the CDR3 is 16 residues. V lost 1 base, J lost 4 bases, and 8 bases stayed unmatched. Here the CDR3 reads CSVEALDRGIYNEQFF. The CDR3 coding sequence is TGCAGCGTTGAAGCTCTCGACAGGGGGATATACAATGAGCAGTTCTTC.

Note on this clonotype: A junction boundary mismatches the germline segment, possibly from a read error. V gene TRBV10-3 combines with J gene TRBJ1-5; D uncertain. The CDR3 has 13 residues. The germline CDR1 and CDR2 sequences are ENHRY and SYGVKD. This CDR3 is CAISRADNQPPHF. Written as DNA, the CDR3 is TGTGCCATCAGTCGGGCTGACAATCAGCCCCCGCATTTT.

The rearrangement joins TRBV28 to TRBJ2-7; TRBD1 aligns across 8 bases. V gave up 6 bases and J gave up 3 bases; unmatched junction bases: 7. Germline V gives CDR1 MDHEN, CDR2 SYDVKM. The CDR3 covers 14 residues. CDR3 residues: CASRDREVSYEQYF. DNA of the CDR3: TGTGCCAGCAGGGACAGGGAGGTTAGCTACGAGCAGTACTTC.

This clonotype was found many times. The rearrangement links TRBV11-2 to TRBJ1-2; D is unclear. V was cut by 2 bases and J by 4 bases, with 11 bases left in between. The CDR3 extends over 14 amino acids. Germline V gene sequence: CDR1 SGHAT, CDR2 FQNNGV. CDR3 region: CASSLPSAIYGYTF. The CDR3 bases are TGTGCCAGCAGCTTACCGTCTGCGATCTATGGCTACACCTTC.

This clonotype was seen at least ten times. The chain carries TRBV7-2 and TRBJ2-7; D not certain. The ends were cut back, 5 bases at V and 2 bases at J, with 10 bases in the middle. Germline V CDR1 and CDR2: SGHTA, FQGNSA. This CDR3 is built from 13 residues. The CDR3 sequence is CASSASFAYEQYF. CDR3 sequence (DNA): TGTGCCAGCAGCGCATCGTTCGCCTACGAGCAGTACTTC.

The chain combines TRBV3-1 with TRBJ2-3, with 7 bases aligning to TRBD1. The germline gives CDR1 LGHDT, CDR2 YNNKEL (reference sequence). CDR3 length equals 15 residues. V gave up 6 bases and J gave up 2 bases; unmatched junction bases: 8. In DNA form, the CDR3 reads TGTGCCAGCAGTCGACGGGACAGCGCCACAGATACGCAGTATTTT. Protein sequence: CASSRRDSATDTQYF.

This chain joins TRBV15 and TRBJ2-5; D unresolved. Per the germline V gene, CDR1 is LNHNV and CDR2 is YYDKDF (reference sequence). The CDR3 is 13 amino acids. Trimming took off 0 bases at V and 3 bases at J, with 5 bases between the two ends. CDR3 sequence: CATSRETEETQYF. CDR3 DNA: TGTGCCACCAGCAGAGAGACTGAAGAGACCCAGTACTTC.

Note on this clonotype: The conserved closing phenylalanine or tryptophan is absent in this CDR3, likely reflecting a read error. This chain joins TRBV11-2 and TRBJ2-5; 9 bases are a match to TRBD1. The germline CDR1 and CDR2 sequences are SGHAT and FQNNGV. The junction had 6 bases not matched to a gene; V was cut back by 5 bases and J by 2 bases. There are 15 residues in the CDR3. CDR3 sequence (DNA): TGTGCCAGCAGCCCGGGACAGGGACCGCAAGAGACCCAGTACCTC. Its translation is CASSPGQGPQETQYL.

There are a few counts of this clonotype. This sequence joins TRBV7-9 and TRBJ2-2; TRBD1 matches 9 bases. CDR3 length: 15 residues. Germline CDR1 is SEHNR and CDR2 is FQNEAQ (reference sequence). The V and J ends lost 5 bases and 5 bases, in that order; junction bases with no gene match: 6. The CDR3 nucleotides read TGTGCCAGCAGCACCCCGACAGGGGGAACCGGGGAGCTGTTTTTT. This codes for CASSTPTGGTGELFF.

The chain couples TRBV7-6 to TRBJ2-3, with D tentatively TRBD1 (5 bases). The V end was cut by 1 base, the J end by 1 base, with 12 bases between. The CDR3 loop spans 16 amino acids. In germline, CDR1 is SGHVS, CDR2 FNYEAQ. The CDR3 coding sequence is TGTGCCAGCAGCTTAGGTGGGGCGGATGGCACAGATACGCAGTATTTT. Translation gives CASSLGGADGTDTQYF.

V gene TRBV24-1 combines with J gene TRBJ2-3; the D is unclear. V was cut by 4 bases and J by 3 bases, with 13 bases left in between. CDR3 length: 15 residues. CDR1 KGHDR and CDR2 SFDVKD come from the germline V gene. The CDR3 DNA is TGTGCCACCAGTGACCACGACACAACTACAGATACGCAGTATTTT. Translating gives CATSDHDTTTDTQYF.

This clonotype was seen more than once but under ten times. V usage is TRBV9 and J usage is TRBJ1-6; TRBD1 might be the D (5 bases). The length of the CDR3 is 14 residues. Looked up from germline, CDR1 is SGDLS and CDR2 is YYNGEE. Trimming took off 5 bases at V and 7 bases at J, with 13 bases between the two ends. The CDR3 loop is CASSRDQLNSPLHF. DNA of the CDR3: TGTGCCAGCAGTAGGGACCAGTTAAATTCACCCCTCCACTTT.

This sequence joins TRBV20-1 and TRBJ1-1; TRBD1 matches at 7 bases. Germline V lookup: CDR1 DFQATT, CDR2 SNEGSKA (reference sequence). V dropped 0 bases and J dropped 5; count of bases not matched to a gene: 6. This CDR3 spans 14 amino acids. CDR3 nucleotides: TGCAGTGCTAGAGATCCGACAGGGTTTACTGAAGCTTTCTTT. Protein product: CSARDPTGFTEAFF.